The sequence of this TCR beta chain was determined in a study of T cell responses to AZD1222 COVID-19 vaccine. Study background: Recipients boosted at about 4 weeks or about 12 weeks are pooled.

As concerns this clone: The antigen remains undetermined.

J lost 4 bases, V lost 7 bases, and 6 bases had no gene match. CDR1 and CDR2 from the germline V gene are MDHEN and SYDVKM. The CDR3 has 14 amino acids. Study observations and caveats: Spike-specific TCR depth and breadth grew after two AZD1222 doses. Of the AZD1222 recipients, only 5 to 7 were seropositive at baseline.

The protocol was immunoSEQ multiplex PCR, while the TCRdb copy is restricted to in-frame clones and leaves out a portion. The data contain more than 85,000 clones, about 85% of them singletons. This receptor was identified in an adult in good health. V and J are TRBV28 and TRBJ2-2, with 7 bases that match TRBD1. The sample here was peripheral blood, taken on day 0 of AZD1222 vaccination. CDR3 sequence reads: CASKRGGGTGELFF. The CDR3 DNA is TGTGCCAGCAAACGAGGGGGCGGCACCGGGGAGCTGTTTTTT.